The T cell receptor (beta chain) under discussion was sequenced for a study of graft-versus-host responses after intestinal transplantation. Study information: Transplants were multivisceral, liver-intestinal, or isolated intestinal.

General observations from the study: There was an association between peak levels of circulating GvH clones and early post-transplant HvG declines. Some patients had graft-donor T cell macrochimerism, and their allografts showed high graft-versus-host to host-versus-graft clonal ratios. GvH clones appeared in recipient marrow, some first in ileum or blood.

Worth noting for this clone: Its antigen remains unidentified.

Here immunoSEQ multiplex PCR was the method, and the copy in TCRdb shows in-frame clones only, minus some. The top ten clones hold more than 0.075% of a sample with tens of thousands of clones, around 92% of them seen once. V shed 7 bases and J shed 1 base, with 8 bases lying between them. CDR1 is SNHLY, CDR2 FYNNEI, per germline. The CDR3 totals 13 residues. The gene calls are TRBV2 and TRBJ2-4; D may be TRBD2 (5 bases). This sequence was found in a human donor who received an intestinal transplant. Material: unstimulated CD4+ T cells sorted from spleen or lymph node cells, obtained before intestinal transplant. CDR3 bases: TGTGCCAGCACCCCGGGGGCCAAAAACATTCAGTACTTC. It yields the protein CASTPGAKNIQYF. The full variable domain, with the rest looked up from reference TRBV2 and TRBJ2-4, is EPEVTQTPSHQVTQMGQEVILRCVPISNHLYFYWYRQILGQKVEFLVSFYNNEISEKSEIFDDQFSVERPDGSNFTLKIRSTKLEDSAMYFCASTPGAKNIQYFGAGTRLSVL.